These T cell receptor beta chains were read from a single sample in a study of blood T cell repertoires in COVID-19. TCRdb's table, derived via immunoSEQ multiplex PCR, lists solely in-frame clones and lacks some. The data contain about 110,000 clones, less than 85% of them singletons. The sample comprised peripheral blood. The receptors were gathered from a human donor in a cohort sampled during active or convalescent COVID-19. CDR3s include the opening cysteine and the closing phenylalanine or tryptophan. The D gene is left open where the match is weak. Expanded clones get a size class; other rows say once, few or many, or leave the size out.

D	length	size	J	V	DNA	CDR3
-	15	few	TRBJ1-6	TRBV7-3	TGTGCCAGCAGCTTAATCGGCAGGGGAAATTCACCCCTCCACTTT	CASSLIGRGNSPLHF
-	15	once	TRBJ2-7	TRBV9	TGTGCCAGCAGCGTGGCCGCGGGACGCTCCTACGAGCAGTACTTC	CASSVAAGRSYEQYF
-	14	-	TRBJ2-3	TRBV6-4	TGTGCCAGGATGCTAGAGCCCCGCACAGATACGCAGTATTTT	CARMLEPRTDTQYF
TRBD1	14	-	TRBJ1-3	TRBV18	TGTGCCAGCTCAGCCGGACAGGACTGGAACACCATATATTTT	CASSAGQDWNTIYF
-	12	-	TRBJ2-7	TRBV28	TGTGCCAGCAGTTTATCCTATTACGAGCAGTACTTC	CASSLSYYEQYF
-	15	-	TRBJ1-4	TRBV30	TGTGCCTATAACTCGGGGGGGGCAACTAATGAAAAACTGTTTTTT	CAYNSGGATNEKLFF
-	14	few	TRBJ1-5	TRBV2	TGTGCCAGCAGTAGGGACAATAGCAATCAGCCCCAGCATTTT	CASSRDNSNQPQHF
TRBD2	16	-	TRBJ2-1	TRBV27	TGTGCCAGCCTAAGACTAGCGGGAGAGTCCTACAATGAGCAGTTCTTC	CASLRLAGESYNEQFF
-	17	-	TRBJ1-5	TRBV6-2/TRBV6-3	TGTGCCAGCAGTTACTTTGTTACGGGGGGCTTAGGTCAGCCCCAGCATTTT	CASSYFVTGGLGQPQHF
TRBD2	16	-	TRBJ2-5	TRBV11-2	TGTGCCAGCAGCCTGGGACTAGCGGGAGGGGGAGAGACCCAGTACTTC	CASSLGLAGGGETQYF
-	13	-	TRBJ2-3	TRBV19	TGTGCCAGTAGTGTACAGGGTGGAGATACGCAGTATTTT	CASSVQGGDTQYF
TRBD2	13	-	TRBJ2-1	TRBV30	TGTGCCTGGGAACTAGCGGATCACAATGAGCAGTTCTTC	CAWELADHNEQFF
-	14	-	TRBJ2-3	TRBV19	TGTGCCAGTCGTCGGACTTCGTACACAGATACGCAGTATTTT	CASRRTSYTDTQYF
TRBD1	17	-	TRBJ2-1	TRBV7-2	TGTGCCAGCAGGAGTCACGGACAGGGACGGCCCTACAATGAGCAGTTCTTC	CASRSHGQGRPYNEQFF
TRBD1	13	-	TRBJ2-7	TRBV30	TGTGCCGGTATGACAGGGGCGAACAACGAGCAGTACTTC	CAGMTGANNEQYF
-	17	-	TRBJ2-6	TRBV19	TGTGCCAGTAGTCAACTGACTGGGGGGACTGGGGCCAACGTCCTGACTTTC	CASSQLTGGTGANVLTF
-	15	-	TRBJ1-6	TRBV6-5	TGTGCCAGCAGTTACATTAGGACACCTGATTCACCCCTCCACTTT	CASSYIRTPDSPLHF
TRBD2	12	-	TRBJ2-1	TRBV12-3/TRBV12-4	TGTGCCAGCAGCCTGACTAGCGGCGAGCAGTTCTTC	CASSLTSGEQFF
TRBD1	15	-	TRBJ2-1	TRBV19	TGTGCCAGTAGTATAAAACAGGGGGCGCCCAATGAGCAGTTCTTC	CASSIKQGAPNEQFF
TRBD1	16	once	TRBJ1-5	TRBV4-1	TGCGCCAGCAGCCAAGATCGGTGGGACAGGAATCAGCCCCAGCATTTT	CASSQDRWDRNQPQHF
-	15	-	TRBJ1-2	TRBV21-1	TGTGCCAATCCTGGGGACAGGGGGTTTCGCTATGGCTACACCTTC	CANPGDRGFRYGYTF
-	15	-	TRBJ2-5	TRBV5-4	TGTGCCAGCAGCTTTATGACTACCTTACAAGAGACCCAGTACTTC	CASSFMTTLQETQYF
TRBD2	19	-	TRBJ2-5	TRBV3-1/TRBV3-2	TGTGCCAGCAGCCTAATCTTTTCCAAGCGGGGGATACCGAAAGAGACCCAGTACTTC	CASSLIFSKRGIPKETQYF
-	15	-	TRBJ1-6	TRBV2	TGTGCCAGCAGTAGGGAGAGGGCGGCTAATTCACCCCTCCACTTT	CASSRERAANSPLHF
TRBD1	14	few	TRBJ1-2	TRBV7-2	TGTGCCAGCAGCTACGACAGGGGGGAGTATGGCTACACCTTC	CASSYDRGEYGYTF
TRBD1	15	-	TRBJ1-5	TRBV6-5	TGTGCCAGCAGAGCCGACAGGGGGGCTACTCAGCCCCAGCATTTT	CASRADRGATQPQHF
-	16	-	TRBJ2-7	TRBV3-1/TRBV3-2	TGTGCCAGCAGCCAAGATGCGGGGACCCCGGGCTACGAGCAGTACTTC	CASSQDAGTPGYEQYF
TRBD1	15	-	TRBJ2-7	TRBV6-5	TGTGCCAGCAGTTACGGGACAGGGCTAACCTACGAGCAGTACTTC	CASSYGTGLTYEQYF
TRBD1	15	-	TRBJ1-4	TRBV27	TGTGCCAGCAGTTTATTGGGGACAGGGGCTGAAAAACTGTTTTTT	CASSLLGTGAEKLFF
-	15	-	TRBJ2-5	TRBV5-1	TGCGCCAGCAGCTTGGCCTTAGCAGGAGGAGAGACCCAGTACTTC	CASSLALAGGETQYF
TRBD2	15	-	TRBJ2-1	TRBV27	TGTGCCAGCAGTTTACGCCTAGCGGGTTACAATGAGCAGTTCTTC	CASSLRLAGYNEQFF